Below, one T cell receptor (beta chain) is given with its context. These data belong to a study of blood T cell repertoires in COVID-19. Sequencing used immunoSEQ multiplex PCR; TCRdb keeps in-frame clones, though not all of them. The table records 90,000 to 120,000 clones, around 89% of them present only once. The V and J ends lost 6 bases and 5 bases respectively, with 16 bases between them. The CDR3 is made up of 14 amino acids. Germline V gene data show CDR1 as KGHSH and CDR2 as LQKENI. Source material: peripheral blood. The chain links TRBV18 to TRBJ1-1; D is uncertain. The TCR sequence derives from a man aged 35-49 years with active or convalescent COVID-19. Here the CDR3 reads CASSPGSKGTEAFF. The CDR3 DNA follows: TGTGCCAGCTCCCCGGGGTCGAAGGGTACTGAAGCTTTCTTT.